Below are 9 T cell receptor beta chains sequenced from a single sample in a study of identical twins. TCRdb passed the 5' RACE reads through MiXCR, listing each CDR3 protein once. The sample has around 340,000 distinct CDR3 sequences; about 9% are singletons. The sequencing input was naive T cells sorted from blood. The origin of the receptors is a woman in her forties or fifties in good health.

V usage is TRBV7-9 and J usage is TRBJ2-1; TRBD1 is a possible D gene (6 bases). The CDR3 is 15 residues long. Between the trimmed V and J ends, which lost 6 bases and 0 bases, there was a span of 12 bases. Germline CDR1 is SEHNR and CDR2 is FQNEAQ (reference sequence). The CDR3 reads CASSRTDSSYNEQFF. The CDR3 nucleotides read TGTGCCAGCAGTAGGACGGACAGCTCCTACAATGAGCAGTTCTTC. The full variable domain, with the rest looked up from reference TRBV7-9 and TRBJ2-1, is DTGVSQNPRHKITKRGQNVTFRCDPISEHNRLYWYRQTLGQGPEFLTYFQNEAQLEKSRLLSDRFSAERPKGSFSTLEIQRTEQGDSAMYLCASSRTDSSYNEQFFGPGTRLTVL.

This clonotype appeared a few times. V usage is TRBV5-1 and J usage is TRBJ2-7, with 9 bases identical to TRBD1. Germline CDR1 SGHRS, CDR2 YFSETQ. The CDR3 has 14 amino acids. Trimming removed 1 base from V and 6 bases from J; junction bases left unmatched: 5. The CDR3 nucleotides read TGCGCCAGCAGCTTGCCGGGACAGGGAACCGAGCAGTACTTC. It encodes CASSLPGQGTEQYF.

The chain couples TRBV2 to TRBJ2-5; 9 bases are shared with TRBD2. The CDR3 runs to 18 residues. V trimming: 6 bases; J trimming: 2 bases; junction bases outside the gene matches: 16. Germline V gene lookup returns CDR1 SNHLY and CDR2 FYNNEI. This chain's CDR3 is CASSRRLAEDPLQETQYF. CDR3 sequence (DNA): TGTGCCAGCAGCAGGAGACTAGCGGAGGATCCACTTCAAGAGACCCAGTACTTC.

V usage is TRBV11-3 and J usage is TRBJ2-6; D remains ambiguous. With 5 bases removed from V and 1 base from J, the gap between germline ends came to 3 bases. The length of the CDR3 is 13 residues. Germline values: CDR1 SGHNT, CDR2 YENEEA. For the CDR3, the DNA is TGTGCCAGCAGCATTTCTGGGGCCAACGTCCTGACTTTC. It is translated as CASSISGANVLTF.

This clonotype was seen only a few times. The rearrangement joins TRBV27 to TRBJ1-5; a weak D match, TRBD1 (6 bases). V was trimmed by 3 bases and J by 5 bases, leaving 11 bases between them. The CDR3 has 14 residues. CDR1 and CDR2 from the germline V gene are MNHEY and SMNVEV (reference sequence). CDR3: CASSFRGPDQPQHF. The CDR3 region has the DNA TGTGCCAGCAGTTTCAGGGGACCAGATCAGCCCCAGCATTTT.

The chain has TRBV25-1 and TRBJ2-2; D is perhaps TRBD1 (6 bases). Trimming removed 6 bases at V and 0 bases at J, with 14 bases between. In germline, CDR1 is MGHDK, CDR2 SYGVNS. The CDR3 contains 16 residues. The CDR3 nucleotides are TGTGCCAGCAGGGGGACGGGACACTCGAACACCGGGGAGCTGTTTTTT. It codes for CASRGTGHSNTGELFF.

The rearrangement links TRBV2 to TRBJ2-1; 10 bases align to TRBD2. The CDR3 loop spans 15 amino acids. From germline, CDR1 is SNHLY and CDR2 FYNNEI. V was clipped by 4 bases and J by 4 bases; unmatched bases: 4. CDR3 coding DNA: TGTGCCAGCAGTGCACTAGCGGGGCGATACAATGAGCAGTTCTTC. Translated: CASSALAGRYNEQFF.

In this sample, this clonotype turned up a few times. V is TRBV5-1 and J is TRBJ2-7, with a tentative D call TRBD1 (8 bases). Trimming shortened V by 0 bases and J by 2 bases, and 18 bases separated the two germline ends. There are 17 residues in the CDR3. CDR1 and CDR2 from the germline V gene are SGHRS and YFSETQ. The CDR3 spells CASSLARGRLAAYEQYF. Written as DNA, the CDR3 is TGCGCCAGCAGCTTGGCCAGGGGGCGCCTAGCGGCCTACGAGCAGTACTTC.

This clonotype was seen only a few times. J is TRBJ2-1 and V is TRBV4-1; weak D call: TRBD2 (7 bases). Trimming took 3 bases from V and 0 from J, leaving 15 bases between them. CDR1 and CDR2 (germline): MGHRA, YSYEKL. The CDR3 has 17 residues. CDR3 protein: CASSQMVAGASYNEQFF. The CDR3, as DNA: TGCGCCAGCAGCCAGATGGTGGCGGGGGCCTCCTACAATGAGCAGTTCTTC.